This TCR beta chain was observed in a study of CD8+ T cells in alopecia areata. Study-level points and caveats: An increase in clonality over normal scalp was evident in lesional scalp, especially alopecia totalis/universalis.

The sequencing template was cDNA reverse transcribed from extracted RNA. TCRdb's table, derived via immunoSEQ multiplex PCR, lists solely in-frame clones and lacks some. Of roughly 60,000 clones listed, around 47% are singletons. Germline V CDR1 and CDR2: SGHVS, FQNEAQ. V gave up 6 bases and J gave up 6 bases; unmatched junction bases: 9. The CDR3 has 15 residues. This clone was seen only once. Its cognate antigen is unknown. Samples from alopecia areata patients were lesional scalp punch biopsies and peripheral blood. This chain joins TRBV7-8 and TRBJ2-1, with 9 bases that match TRBD2. Sequencing input: NKG2D-low CD8+ T cells sorted from blood. The sequence was collected from a human donor with alopecia areata. DNA for the CDR3: TGTGCCAGCAGGGGCCGCGGGGGGGGCCCCAATGAGCAGTTCTTC. Encoded protein: CASRGRGGGPNEQFF.